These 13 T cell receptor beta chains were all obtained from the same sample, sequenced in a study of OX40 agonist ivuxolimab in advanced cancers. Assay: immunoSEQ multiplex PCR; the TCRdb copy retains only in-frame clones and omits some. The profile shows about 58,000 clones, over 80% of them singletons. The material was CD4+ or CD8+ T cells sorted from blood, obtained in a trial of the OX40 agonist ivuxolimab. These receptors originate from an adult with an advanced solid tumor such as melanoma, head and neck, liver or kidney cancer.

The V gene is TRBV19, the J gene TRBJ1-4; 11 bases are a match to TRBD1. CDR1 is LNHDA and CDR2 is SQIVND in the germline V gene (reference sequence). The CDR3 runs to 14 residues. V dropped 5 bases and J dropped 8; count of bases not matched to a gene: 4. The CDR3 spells CASSGTGGYEKLFF. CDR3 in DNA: TGTGCCAGTAGTGGGACAGGGGGTTACGAAAAACTGTTTTTT.

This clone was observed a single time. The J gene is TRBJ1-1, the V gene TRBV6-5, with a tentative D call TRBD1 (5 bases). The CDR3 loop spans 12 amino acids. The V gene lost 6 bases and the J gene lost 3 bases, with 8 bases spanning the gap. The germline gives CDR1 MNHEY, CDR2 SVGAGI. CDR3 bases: TGTGCCAGCAGCGGGACGCACACTGAAGCTTTCTTT. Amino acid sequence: CASSGTHTEAFF.

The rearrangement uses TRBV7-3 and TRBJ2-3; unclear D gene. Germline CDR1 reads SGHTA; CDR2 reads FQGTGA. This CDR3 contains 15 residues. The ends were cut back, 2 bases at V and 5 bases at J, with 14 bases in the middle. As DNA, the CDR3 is TGTGCCAGCAGCTTAGAAGGGTCGATAGGAGATACGCAGTATTTT. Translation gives CASSLEGSIGDTQYF.

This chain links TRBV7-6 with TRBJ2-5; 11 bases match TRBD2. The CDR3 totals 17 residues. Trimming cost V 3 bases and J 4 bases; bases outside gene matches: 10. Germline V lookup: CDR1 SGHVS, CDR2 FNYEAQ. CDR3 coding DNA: TGTGCCAGCAGCTTGTTTAGCGGGGGGGCCGGCGGAGAGACCCAGTACTTC. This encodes CASSLFSGGAGGETQYF.

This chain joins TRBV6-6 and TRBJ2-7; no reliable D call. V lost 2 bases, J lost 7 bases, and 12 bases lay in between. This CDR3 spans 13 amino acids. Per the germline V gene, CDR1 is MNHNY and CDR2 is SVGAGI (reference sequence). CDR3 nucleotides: TGTGCCAGCAGTTACAGGGTTGATTGGGAGCAGTACTTC. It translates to CASSYRVDWEQYF.

The chain's CDR3 is CASSLGWGASSYEQYF. DNA for the CDR3: TGTGCCAGCAGCTTGGGGTGGGGCGCCAGCTCCTACGAGCAGTACTTC. This chain joins TRBV5-6 and TRBJ2-7; possibly TRBD1 for D (5 bases). CDR3 length equals 16 residues. V was clipped by 0 bases and J by 0 bases, with 13 bases between them. In germline, CDR1 is SGHDT, CDR2 YYEEEE.

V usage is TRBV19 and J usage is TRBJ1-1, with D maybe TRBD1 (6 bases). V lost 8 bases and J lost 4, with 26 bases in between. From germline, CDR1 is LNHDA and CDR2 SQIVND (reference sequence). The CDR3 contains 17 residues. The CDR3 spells CASGPFKGELLGTEAFF. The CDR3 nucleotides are TGTGCCAGTGGACCCTTTAAGGGGGAACTATTGGGCACTGAAGCTTTCTTT.

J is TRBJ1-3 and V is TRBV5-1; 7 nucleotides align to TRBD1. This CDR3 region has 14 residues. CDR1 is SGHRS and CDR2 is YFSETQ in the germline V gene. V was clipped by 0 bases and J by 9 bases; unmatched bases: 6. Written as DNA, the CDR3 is TGCGCCAGCAGCTTGGGACAGGGAGAGTCCACCATATATTTT. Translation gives CASSLGQGESTIYF.

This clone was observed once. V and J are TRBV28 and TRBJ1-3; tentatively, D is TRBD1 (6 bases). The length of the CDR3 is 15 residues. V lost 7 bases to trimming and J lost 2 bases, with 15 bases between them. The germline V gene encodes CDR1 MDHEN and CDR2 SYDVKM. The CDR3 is CASIFGGGTGNTIYF. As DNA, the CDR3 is TGTGCCAGCATCTTTGGGGGGGGCACTGGAAACACCATATATTTT.

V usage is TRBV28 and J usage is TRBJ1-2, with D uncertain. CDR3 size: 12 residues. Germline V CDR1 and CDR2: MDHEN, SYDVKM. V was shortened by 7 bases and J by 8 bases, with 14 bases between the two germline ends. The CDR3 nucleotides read TGTGCCAGCACGGTGGGTGCCCTCGGCTACACCTTC. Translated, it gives CASTVGALGYTF.

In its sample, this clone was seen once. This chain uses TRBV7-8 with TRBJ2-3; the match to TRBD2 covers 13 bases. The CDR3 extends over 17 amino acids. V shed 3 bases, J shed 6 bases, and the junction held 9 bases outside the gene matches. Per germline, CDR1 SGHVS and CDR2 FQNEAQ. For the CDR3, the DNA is TGTGCCAGCAGCTTGAACGGACTAGCGGGGGTCATGGATACGCAGTATTTT. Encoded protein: CASSLNGLAGVMDTQYF.

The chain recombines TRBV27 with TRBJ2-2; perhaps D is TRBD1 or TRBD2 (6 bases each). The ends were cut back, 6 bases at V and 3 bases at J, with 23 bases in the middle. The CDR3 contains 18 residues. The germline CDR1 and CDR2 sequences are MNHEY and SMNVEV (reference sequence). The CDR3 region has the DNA TGTGCCAGCAGGGAATTCCCTCGGAGGGGGTTCGACACCGGGGAGCTGTTTTTT. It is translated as CASREFPRRGFDTGELFF.

The CDR3 region has the DNA TGTGCCAGCAGTTTGGTTGCCGGGGAGCTGTTTTTT. This translates into CASSLVAGELFF. The V and J genes are TRBV6-6 and TRBJ2-2, with unresolved D. Between the trimmed V and J ends, which lost 4 bases and 6 bases, there was a span of 6 bases. CDR3 length: 12 residues. CDR1 MNHNY and CDR2 SVGAGI come from the germline V gene (reference sequence).